This TCR beta chain is drawn from a study of shared clonotypes between healthy human individuals (dated by TCRdb to the early 2020s). With respect to the entire study: The cohort included three men and a couple of women between 18 and 49 years of age. Per donor, three plates each were used for CD4 naive and CD4 memory, two for CD8 naive, and one for CD8 memory. The study deeply sequenced blood TCR repertoires of several healthy adults to estimate repertoire size and the extent of clonotype sharing between individuals. Libraries were prepared and TCR repertoires were sequenced by different laboratories using diverse techniques, in order to increase sequencing depth and limit assay-specific biases. Between about 0.9 and 10 billion PBMCs per donor were obtained by leukapheresis.

The paper as a whole reports these results and caveats: Because the study included only a small number of donors, the genetic and exposure-history diversity represented was limited. When a handful of donors were compared, the shared fraction of clonotypes was approximately 5% for naive CD4, 3.5% for naive CD8, more than 2% for memory CD4, and 0.4% for memory CD8. Pairwise subsampling indicated that sequencing depth was expected to affect the degree of clonotype sharing among donors. Rarefaction of sorted-subset datasets indicated incomplete sequencing despite the large sequencing depth. Estimated clonotype richness was generally larger for naive than for memory subsets. Only blood was sampled, and tissue TCR repertoires likely differ from those in blood. Higher generation probabilities were observed for clonotypes shared by all four sorted-subset donors than for non-shared clonotypes.

Donors were healthy HIV-negative adults with no recently reported acute infections or vaccinations. Only Caucasian adults living in Nashville, Tennessee, USA were represented among the donors. CD4+ T cells were enriched by magnetic negative selection; naive cells were then positively selected on CD45RA, and the negative fraction formed the memory subset. Blood was obtained by leukapheresis, after which PBMCs were separated by Ficoll-Histopaque density gradient centrifugation and cryopreserved in liquid nitrogen vapor phase. Analytical flow cytometry was used to check the purity and quantity of each magnetically sorted T cell population. Each sorted fraction had its genomic DNA isolated and then quantified by UV absorbance on a Nanodrop 2000c. TCR CDR3 regions were amplified from genomic DNA by multiplex PCR using the deep immunoSEQ assay. For each cell subset, the extracted genomic DNA was distributed evenly across all wells of several immunoSEQ 96-well plates, and each plate served as one replicate. For sorted subsets, 150 to 250 ng genomic DNA, equal to 25,000 to 35,000 T cell genomes, was loaded into each replicate PCR. Purified libraries were measured with a Qubit 3.0 fluorometer, size-checked on a Bioanalyzer 2100, and measured again with the KAPA Library Quantification kit. A separate single-read 150-cycle Illumina NextSeq 550 flow cell was used to sequence each immunoSEQ 96-well plate. The authors' pipeline ran thus. Because only junctional sequences without quality scores were contained in the immunoSEQ output, filtering matching that applied to full-length reads could not be performed. Sequences were annotated with PyIR, a Python wrapper for IgBLAST v1.9, using IMGT germline references to assign V/J genes and CDR3. Reads with weak V/J assignments (E-value above 1e-6), missing CDR3, stop codons, out-of-frame junctions, or ambiguous translated residues were removed. V3J clonotypes were defined as sequences sharing an identical inferred V gene, J gene, and CDR3 amino acid sequence. Percentage overlap between repertoires was computed as shared unique clonotypes divided by the size of the smaller repertoire. Three approaches were used to assess repertoire richness: RTK rarefaction, the Chao1 estimator, and Recon v2.1 estimates of unobserved clonotypes. OLGA was used to compute generation probabilities for all TCRbeta clonotypes that the gDNA method yielded from several donors. The table comes from immuneACCESS by way of TCRdb, which keeps in-frame sequences with V and J called. Part of the clones is missing from these tables; in studies checked, under half for an unresolved V gene and the rest for unknown reasons. V and J calls and clone size are given by that table; D and trimming were obtained from the DNA. Counted in this sample were a few million clones; 95% of them appeared once. Clones ranked in the top ten supply roughly 0.13% of the sample.

A remark on this clone: Its antigen specificity is not known. One base away there is no much larger clone; base qualities are not given.

The TCR was taken from a young man in good health. The sample comprised naive CD4+ T cells sorted from blood. The sample's cell subset or site label, in plain terms: CD45RA+ positively selected.

The DNA sequence follows: TGTGCCAGCAGCTTGGCCCCCGGCGGGAACACTGAAGCTTTCTTT. The encoded protein is CASSLAPGGNTEAFF. The sequence joins TRBV5-5 to TRBJ1-1, with no confidently assigned D gene. V is pared back by 0 bases and J by 1 base, with 10 bases lying between the germline termini. Including the terminal cysteine and phenylalanine, the CDR3 comprises 15 residues. The sequence is cut down to CDR3 DNA, 45 bases in frame from base 1. From a lookup of the germline V gene (reference sequence), CDR1 and CDR2 are SGHKS and YYEKEE.